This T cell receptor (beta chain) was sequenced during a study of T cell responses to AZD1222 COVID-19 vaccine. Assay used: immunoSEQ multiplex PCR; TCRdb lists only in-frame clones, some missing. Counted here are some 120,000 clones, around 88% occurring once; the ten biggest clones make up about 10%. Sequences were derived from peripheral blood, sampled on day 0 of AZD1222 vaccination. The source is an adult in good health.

CDR3 coding DNA: TGCGCCAGCGCCACAGGGGTTGTTAAAAGCTCCTACAATGAGCAGTTCTTC. This encodes CASATGVVKSSYNEQFF. The chain is built from TRBV5-1 and TRBJ2-1; TRBD1 matches 7 bases. Germline lookup yields CDR1 SGHRS and CDR2 YFSETQ. After removal of 7 bases from V and 0 bases from J, the junction contained 13 bases not matched to a gene. The CDR3 is made up of 17 amino acids. The full variable domain, in which reference TRBV5-1 and TRBJ2-1 provide the parts outside the CDR3, is KAGVTQTPRYLIKTRGQQVTLSCSPISGHRSVSWYQQTPGQGLQFLFEYFSETQRNKGNFPGRFSGRQFSNSRSEMNVSTLELGDSALYLCASATGVVKSSYNEQFFGPGTRLTVL.